Described below is a single TCR beta chain sequence and its context. In the source study's methods: By means of reference gene primer amplification, nucleated cell counts were estimated. Produced via immunoSEQ multiplex PCR; TCRdb's table is partial and in-frame only. V and J calls and clone size are as listed in that table; D and trimming were resolved from the DNA. The repertoire includes 200,000 to 250,000 clones, more than 85% of them detected once, and around 0.84% sits in the top ten. This entry belongs to a study of blood T cell repertoires in COVID-19. On the study more broadly: Donors in the United States, Italy and Spain gave samples during acute or convalescent COVID-19. T cells, B-cell-depleted T cells, or PBMCs provided the cDNA or gDNA that served as material.

Seattle researchers signed up patients amid active infection and tracked them longitudinally. J was trimmed by 5 bases and V by 6 bases; bases with no gene match: 9. The CDR3 is made up of 15 amino acids. Germline CDR1 and CDR2: MDHEN and SYDVKM. J is TRBJ1-4 and V is TRBV28; 7 nucleotides match TRBD1. Sequenced: peripheral blood. This clonotype was sampled from a man in his sixties with COVID-19, enrolled during active disease. This CDR3 reads CASSLIPQGNEKLFF. The CDR3 nucleotides read TGTGCCAGCAGCCTTATTCCACAGGGGAATGAAAAACTGTTTTTT.